This T cell receptor beta chain is from a study of blood T cell repertoires in COVID-19. Sequenced by immunoSEQ multiplex PCR; TCRdb stores in-frame clones only, minus some. The sample contains hundreds of thousands of clones, around 82% of which appear only once. CDR1 is KGHSH, CDR2 LQKENI, per germline. The CDR3 runs to 16 residues. V was clipped by 3 bases and J by 4 bases; unmatched bases: 9. The J gene is TRBJ2-3, the V gene TRBV18; 8 bases are shared with TRBD2. Material for sequencing was PBMCs or T cells enriched from blood (not recorded which). This TCR derives from a woman aged 45 to 65 who had been exposed to COVID-19. CDR3 DNA sequence: TGTGCCAGCTCACCCTACGGGGGGGCCTTAGCAGATACGCAGTATTTT. This translates into CASSPYGGALADTQYF.